The clone carrying this T cell receptor beta chain has only a few counts. A J-beta primer mix and a sample-barcoded 5' primer were used in a second PCR of roughly 6 to 12 cycles. Via MiXCR, TCRdb re-called the 5' RACE reads, giving one row per CDR3 protein. This sample has 1.4 million or so distinct CDR3 sequences; roughly 43% occur once, and the top ten carry 4%. These data come from a study of blood T cells in healthy people across ages. Each of the donors had roughly 9.4 milliliters of peripheral blood drawn into EDTA-treated Vacutainer tubes. The V end lost 1 base, the J end lost 2 bases, and 11 bases lay between the germline ends. This CDR3 has 15 residues. The V gene's germline CDR1 is SGHTA and CDR2 FQGTGA.

The receptor was derived from a woman aged 18-29 years in good health. Sequencing used blood. The rearrangement joins TRBV7-3 to TRBJ2-5, with D unresolved. The CDR3 bases are TGTGCCAGCAGCTTAAAGATCTCGGAGCAAGAGACCCAGTACTTC. Its protein is CASSLKISEQETQYF.